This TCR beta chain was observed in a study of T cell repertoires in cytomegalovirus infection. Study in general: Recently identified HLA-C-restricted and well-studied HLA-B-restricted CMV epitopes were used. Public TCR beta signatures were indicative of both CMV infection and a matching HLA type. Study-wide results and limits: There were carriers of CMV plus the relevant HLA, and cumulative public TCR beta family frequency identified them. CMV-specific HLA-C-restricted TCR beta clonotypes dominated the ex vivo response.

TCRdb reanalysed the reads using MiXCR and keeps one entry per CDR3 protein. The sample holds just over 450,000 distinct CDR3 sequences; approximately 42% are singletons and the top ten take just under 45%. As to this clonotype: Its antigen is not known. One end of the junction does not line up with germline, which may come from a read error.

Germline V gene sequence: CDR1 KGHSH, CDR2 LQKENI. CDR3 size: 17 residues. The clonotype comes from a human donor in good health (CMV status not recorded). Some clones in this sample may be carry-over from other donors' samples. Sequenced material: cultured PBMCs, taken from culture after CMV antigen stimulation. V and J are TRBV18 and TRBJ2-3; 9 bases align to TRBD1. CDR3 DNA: TGTGCCAGCTCGCCACCCGGGACAGGGTCGGGCACAGATACGCAGTATTTT. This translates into CASSPPGTGSGTDTQYF.